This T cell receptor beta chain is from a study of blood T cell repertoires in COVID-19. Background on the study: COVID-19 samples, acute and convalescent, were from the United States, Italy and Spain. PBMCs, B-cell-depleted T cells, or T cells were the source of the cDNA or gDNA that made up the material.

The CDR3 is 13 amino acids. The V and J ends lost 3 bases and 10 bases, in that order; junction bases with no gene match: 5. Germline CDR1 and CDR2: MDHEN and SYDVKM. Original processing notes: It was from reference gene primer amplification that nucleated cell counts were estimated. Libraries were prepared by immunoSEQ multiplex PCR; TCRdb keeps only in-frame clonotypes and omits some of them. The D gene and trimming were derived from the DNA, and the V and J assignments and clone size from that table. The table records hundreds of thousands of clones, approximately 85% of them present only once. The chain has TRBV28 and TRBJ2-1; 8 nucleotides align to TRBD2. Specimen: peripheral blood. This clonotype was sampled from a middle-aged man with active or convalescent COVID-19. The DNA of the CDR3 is TGTGCCAGCAGTTTCGCCCCGGGGGGGGAGCAGTTCTTC. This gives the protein CASSFAPGGEQFF. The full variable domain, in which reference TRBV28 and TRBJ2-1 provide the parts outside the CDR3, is DVKVTQSSRYLVKRTGEKVFLECVQDMDHENMFWYRQDPGLGLRLIYFSYDVKMKEKGDIPEGYSVSREKKERFSLILESASTNQTSMYLCASSFAPGGEQFFGPGTRLTVL.